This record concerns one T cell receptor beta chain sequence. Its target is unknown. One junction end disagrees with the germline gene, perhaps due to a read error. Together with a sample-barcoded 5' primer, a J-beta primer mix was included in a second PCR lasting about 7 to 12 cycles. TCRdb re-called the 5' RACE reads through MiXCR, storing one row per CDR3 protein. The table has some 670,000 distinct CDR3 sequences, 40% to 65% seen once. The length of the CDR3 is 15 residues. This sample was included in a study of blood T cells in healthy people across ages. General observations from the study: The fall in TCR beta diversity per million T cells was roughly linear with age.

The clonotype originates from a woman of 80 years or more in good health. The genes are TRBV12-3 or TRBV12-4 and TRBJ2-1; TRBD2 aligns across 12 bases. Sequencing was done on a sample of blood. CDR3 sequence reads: CASRQTSGGFNKQFF. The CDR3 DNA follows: TGTGCCAGCAGGCAAACTAGCGGGGGGTTCAATAAGCAGTTCTTC.